This TCR beta chain is drawn from a study of blood T cells in healthy people across ages. Alongside a J-beta primer mix, a sample-barcoded 5' primer served in a second PCR lasting roughly 7 to 12 cycles. Via MiXCR, TCRdb re-called the 5' RACE reads, giving one row per CDR3 protein. The table has 700,000 to 800,000 distinct CDR3 sequences, approximately 43% seen once; the top ten hold roughly 20%. The CDR3 totals 14 residues. Deletions cut 6 bases from V and 1 base from J, with 15 bases between. Germline V gives CDR1 DFQATT, CDR2 SNEGSKA (reference sequence). This TCR derives from a woman aged 55-70 years in good health. Specimen: blood. V gene TRBV20-1 combines with J gene TRBJ2-5, with D possibly being TRBD2 (7 bases). The chain's CDR3 is CSAGVRGGQETQYF. CDR3 DNA sequence: TGCAGTGCAGGCGTAAGGGGGGGCCAAGAGACCCAGTACTTC.